Presented here are 15 T cell receptor beta chains from one specimen sequenced in a study of Ad26.COV2.S vaccination and SARS-CoV-2 variants. Method: immunoSEQ multiplex PCR; TCRdb's copy keeps in-frame clones and lacks some. The top ten clones hold 3.9% of a sample with about 350,000 clones, just over 90% of them seen once. The sample was peripheral blood, taken after recovery from COVID-19. The source is a human donor who had recovered from COVID-19.

The V gene is TRBV6-1, the J gene TRBJ2-3, with 9 bases identical to TRBD2. Germline lookup yields CDR1 MNHNS and CDR2 SASEGT. Germline trimming cut 2 bases from V and 2 bases from J; bases unmatched to any gene: 8. This CDR3 has 17 residues. CDR3 coding DNA: TGTGCCAGCAGTGAACGAGCTAGCGGGGAGATCACAGATACGCAGTATTTT. Protein: CASSERASGEITDTQYF.

The chain links TRBV7-8 to TRBJ1-5; D possibly corresponds to TRBD1 (5 bases). The germline V and J ends were trimmed by 1 base and 0 bases, with 13 bases remaining between them. CDR3 length equals 17 residues. Germline lookup yields CDR1 SGHVS and CDR2 FQNEAQ. CDR3 nucleotides: TGTGCCAGCAGCTTAGGTGGGACCCAAGTTAGCAATCAGCCCCAGCATTTT. Encoded protein: CASSLGGTQVSNQPQHF.

The rearrangement links TRBV27 to TRBJ2-3; 7 nucleotides match TRBD2. After removal of 5 bases from V and 0 bases from J, the junction contained 5 bases not matched to a gene. There are 15 residues in the CDR3. The V gene's germline CDR1 is MNHEY and CDR2 SMNVEV (reference sequence). The CDR3 sequence is CASSRLAASTDTQYF. The CDR3, as DNA: TGTGCCAGCAGTAGGCTAGCGGCCAGCACAGATACGCAGTATTTT.

The sample holds a few counts of this clone. CDR3 sequence (DNA): TGTGCCAGCACAGGAGGTTTCCGAGGCTACACCTTC. This translates into CASTGGFRGYTF. The chain has TRBV12-3 or TRBV12-4 and TRBJ1-2; D remains ambiguous. CDR3 length equals 12 residues. Between the trimmed V and J ends, which lost 7 bases and 8 bases, there was a span of 14 bases.

V gene TRBV9 combines with J gene TRBJ2-7; D possibly corresponds to TRBD2 (5 bases). This CDR3 region has 14 residues. V lost 7 bases to trimming and J lost 1 base, with 15 bases between them. The germline V gene encodes CDR1 SGDLS and CDR2 YYNGEE. The CDR3 here is CASGERADSYEQYF. In DNA form, the CDR3 reads TGTGCCAGCGGCGAGAGGGCCGATTCCTACGAGCAGTACTTC. The full variable domain, completed using reference TRBV9 and TRBJ2-7, is DSGVTQTPKHLITATGQRVTLRCSPRSGDLSVYWYQQSLDQGLQFLIQYYNGEERAKGNILERFSAQQFPDLHSELNLSSLELGDSALYFCASGERADSYEQYFGPGTRLTVT.

The chain has TRBV27 and TRBJ1-2, with 9 bases lining up with TRBD1. V was pared by 2 bases and J by 8 bases, with 3 bases of the junction left unmatched. The length of the CDR3 is 13 residues. CDR1 and CDR2 from the germline V gene are MNHEY and SMNVEV (reference sequence). The CDR3 here is CASSLDRGGGYTF. CDR3 nucleotide sequence: TGTGCCAGCAGTTTAGACAGGGGGGGAGGCTACACCTTC.

J is TRBJ2-5 and V is TRBV7-9; perhaps TRBD1 as D (5 bases). Trimming took off 4 bases at V and 6 bases at J, with 12 bases between the two ends. The CDR3 contains 13 residues. Looked up from germline, CDR1 is SEHNR and CDR2 is FQNEAQ (reference sequence). In DNA form, the CDR3 reads TGTGCCAGCAGCTCAGGGCCCCGGAAGACCCAGTACTTC. Translation gives CASSSGPRKTQYF.

The chain uses TRBV2 and TRBJ1-2; 11 nucleotides agree with TRBD1. The CDR3 length is 14 residues. V trimming: 6 bases; J trimming: 4 bases; junction bases outside the gene matches: 4. Germline-derived CDR1 and CDR2 are SNHLY and FYNNEI. The CDR3 is CASRHGQGAYGYTF. CDR3 DNA sequence: TGTGCCAGCAGGCATGGACAGGGGGCCTATGGCTACACCTTC.

This clone has only one observation. V is TRBV27 and J is TRBJ2-5, with D possibly matching TRBD1 (5 bases). Germline V gene lookup returns CDR1 MNHEY and CDR2 SMNVEV (reference sequence). The CDR3 is made up of 14 amino acids. The V gene lost 3 bases and the J gene lost 0 bases, with 8 bases spanning the gap. The CDR3 nucleotides read TGTGCCAGCAGTTTTGCAGGGTACCAAGAGACCCAGTACTTC. Protein product: CASSFAGYQETQYF.

This chain joins TRBV23-1 and TRBJ1-1; the D gene is possibly TRBD1 (5 bases). TRBV23-1 is assigned to the ORF class and has an uncertain function. The CDR3 runs to 18 residues. Trimming cost V 0 bases and J 2 bases, with 19 bases left between them. The DNA for the CDR3 is TGCGCCAGCAGTCAATCTGGCCCTTTCGACAGAGACAACACTGAAGCTTTCTTT. Protein: CASSQSGPFDRDNTEAFF.

V is TRBV11-2 and J is TRBJ1-6; no clear D gene. This CDR3 spans 14 amino acids. The V gene lost 0 bases and the J gene lost 7 bases, with 7 bases spanning the gap. CDR1 and CDR2 from the germline V gene are SGHAT and FQNNGV. The CDR3 bases are TGTGCCAGCAGCTTAGAACCGGAAAATTCACCCCTCCACTTT. Its translation: CASSLEPENSPLHF.

This sequence joins TRBV7-9 and TRBJ2-3; 10 nucleotides align to TRBD2. The junction had 5 bases not matched to a gene; V was cut back by 2 bases and J by 3 bases. The CDR3 spans 16 residues. Looked up from germline, CDR1 is SEHNR and CDR2 is FQNEAQ (reference sequence). For the CDR3, the DNA is TGTGCCAGCAGCTTACGAGCGGGGGGGTCTACAGATACGCAGTATTTT. This encodes CASSLRAGGSTDTQYF.

This clone came up a few times. The chain recombines TRBV10-3 with TRBJ2-3; D call uncertain. The CDR3 consists of 14 residues. Trimming took 7 bases from V and 2 from J, leaving 13 bases between them. Germline V gene data show CDR1 as ENHRY and CDR2 as SYGVKD. CDR3 bases: TGTGCCATCACCGACAAAACATACACAGATACGCAGTATTTT. Translating it yields CAITDKTYTDTQYF.

This rearrangement joins TRBV28 to TRBJ1-2, with 9 bases identical to TRBD1. With 6 bases clipped from V and 5 bases from J, the junction kept 10 bases outside the gene matches. The CDR3 has 15 amino acids. CDR1 is MDHEN, CDR2 SYDVKM, per germline. The CDR3 sequence is CASSQTAGTGYGYTF. For the CDR3, the DNA is TGTGCCAGCAGCCAGACCGCCGGGACAGGGTATGGCTACACCTTC.

The CDR3 DNA is TGTGCCAGCAGTTTCCGACTAGCGGGTACAGATACGCAGTATTTT. This codes for CASSFRLAGTDTQYF. The rearrangement links TRBV27 to TRBJ2-3; TRBD2 aligns across 10 bases. V trimming: 3 bases; J trimming: 3 bases; junction bases outside the gene matches: 3. CDR3 length: 15 residues. Per germline, CDR1 MNHEY and CDR2 SMNVEV (reference sequence).